The 8 T cell receptor beta chains reported below all come from one sample, sequenced in a study of monozygotic twins with inflammatory bowel disease. With the 5' RACE reads reprocessed, TCRdb shows one record per CDR3 protein and no DNA. Here the sample table reports fewer than 550,000 distinct CDR3 sequences. The sample consisted of blood. The receptors come from a human donor with ulcerative colitis or Crohn's disease, or a healthy co-twin of an affected twin (not recorded which).

The V call is TRBV6-1, the J call TRBJ1-5. The V gene's germline CDR1 is MNHNS and CDR2 SASEGT. This CDR3 region has 13 residues. The CDR3: CASSDGQAGPQHF.

The chain links TRBV5-1 to TRBJ2-1; TCRdb indicates TRBD1, and absent DNA this call remains unverified. The germline V gene encodes CDR1 SGHRS and CDR2 YFSETQ. CDR3 length: 17 amino acids. This chain's CDR3 is CASSPITGTPTYNEQFF.

The CDR3 loop is CASRREDSTRGLYGELFF. The chain recombines TRBV6-1 with TRBJ2-2; TCRdb's D gene call, TRBD1, goes unchecked for lack of DNA. The CDR3 runs 18 residues. Germline CDR1 reads MNHNS; CDR2 reads SASEGT.

The chain couples TRBV24-1 to TRBJ2-1. Germline V CDR1 and CDR2: KGHDR, SFDVKD. This CDR3 has 15 residues. The CDR3 protein is CATSDHTKIANEQFF.

The rearrangement joins TRBV28 to TRBJ2-7; the TCRdb call, TRBD1, lacks DNA for checking. The CDR3 has 14 amino acids. The germline gives CDR1 MDHEN, CDR2 SYDVKM. The CDR3 reads CASRSGQGWYEQYF. Filled out from reference TRBV28 and TRBJ2-7, the complete variable domain reads DVKVTQSSRYLVKRTGEKVFLECVQDMDHENMFWYRQDPGLGLRLIYFSYDVKMKEKGDIPEGYSVSREKKERFSLILESASTNQTSMYLCASRSGQGWYEQYFGPGTRLTVT.

This chain connects TRBV3-1 to TRBJ2-1; TCRdb gives TRBD1 as the D gene, but with no DNA this cannot be confirmed. The V gene's germline CDR1 is LGHDT and CDR2 YNNKEL (reference sequence). CDR3 length: 15 residues. The CDR3 sequence: CASSHEGPSYNEQFF.

The chain links TRBV13 to TRBJ2-7; TCRdb reports TRBD2, a call that lacks DNA to check it against. The CDR3 has 17 residues. The V gene's germline CDR1 is PRHDT and CDR2 FYEKMQ (reference sequence). The CDR3 region is CASSLSPRRESPYEQYF.

The CDR3 here is CATSRPSVSGQYF. The rearrangement joins TRBV15 to TRBJ2-7; absent DNA, TCRdb's TRBD2 call cannot be checked. The CDR3 runs to 13 residues. CDR1 is LNHNV and CDR2 is YYDKDF in the germline V gene (reference sequence).